This TCR beta chain was observed in a study of Graves' ophthalmopathy and Graves' hyperthyroidism. Across the study: Stable hyperthyroidism meant no progression to ophthalmopathy within 18 months of follow-up.

Germline CDR1 reads LNHDA; CDR2 reads SQIVND (reference sequence). This CDR3 has 14 amino acids. J gave up 0 bases and V 5 bases, and 3 bases lay outside the gene matches. Whole-study findings and limits: Built on 13 signatures, a model told ophthalmopathy apart from stable hyperthyroidism with about 85% sensitivity and around 80% specificity.

Hyperthyroidism patients, aged 18 to 65, were newly diagnosed, under 2 months' duration. This clonotype was seen ten or more times. The antigen is unknown. Investigators amplified TCR beta CDR3 regions from RNA transcripts. First-round RT-PCR with HTBI primers preceded a second-round multiplex PCR. TCRdb recomputed calls from the multiplex PCR reads with MiXCR, one row per CDR3 protein. The sample shows 580,000 or so distinct CDR3 sequences, 35% to 45% of them seen only once. The TCR comes from an adult man with Graves' hyperthyroidism. Material for sequencing was peripheral blood or thyroid tissue (not recorded which). This chain links TRBV19 with TRBJ2-7, with 8 bases fitting TRBD1. CDR3 in DNA: TGTGCCAGTAGTGACAGGGGACGCTCCTACGAGCAGTACTTC. This translates into CASSDRGRSYEQYF.